One and the same sample provided the 3 T cell receptor beta chains below, sequenced in a study of T-cell reconstitution after alpha-beta-depleted transplantation in children. Preparation of the TCRbeta library was carried out with unique molecular identifiers. TCRdb independently ran MiXCR on the PCR reads; one entry per CDR3 protein. This sample has a few hundred thousand distinct CDR3 sequences, with about a sixth found just once. The sample was PBMCs from the stem cell graft donor, taken from the stem cell graft. The origin of the receptors is a human donor who donated a stem cell graft to a child with acute lymphoblastic leukemia.

The V call is TRBV5-1, the J call TRBJ2-3; 9 bases are shared with TRBD2. The trim removed 4 bases at V and 4 bases at J, leaving 7 bases unmatched. The germline gives CDR1 SGHRS, CDR2 YFSETQ. The CDR3 sequence is 15 residues long. Written as DNA, the CDR3 is TGCGCCAGCAGCGCCACAGCGGGAGGAGCAGATACGCAGTATTTT. The encoded protein is CASSATAGGADTQYF. Variable domain in full (rest from reference TRBV5-1 and TRBJ2-3): KAGVTQTPRYLIKTRGQQVTLSCSPISGHRSVSWYQQTPGQGLQFLFEYFSETQRNKGNFPGRFSGRQFSNSRSEMNVSTLELGDSALYLCASSATAGGADTQYFGPGTRLTVL.

This clonotype was detected only a few times. This chain connects TRBV5-1 to TRBJ2-7; 9 positions match TRBD1. V lost 2 bases and J lost 7; bases outside the gene matches: 10. In germline, CDR1 is SGHRS, CDR2 YFSETQ. The CDR3 length is 15 residues. The CDR3 is CASSFDGTGNEEQYF. The CDR3 DNA sequence: TGCGCCAGCAGCTTCGATGGGACAGGGAATGAAGAGCAGTACTTC.

This clonotype has a handful of counts. The DNA of the CDR3 is TGTGCCAGCAGCCCCGGGGCTAGCGGGAGTTACGAGCAGTACTTC. Translated: CASSPGASGSYEQYF. V and J are TRBV9 and TRBJ2-7, with 10 bases matching TRBD2. The V gene's germline CDR1 is SGDLS and CDR2 YYNGEE. This CDR3 is 15 amino acids long. J was trimmed by 4 bases and V by 4 bases; bases with no gene match: 8.